This T cell receptor (beta chain) appears in the sequencing data of a study of cytomegalovirus exposure and HLA in healthy donors. TCRdb keeps only in-frame clones here, not all; method: immunoSEQ multiplex PCR. The sample lists some 140,000 clones, approximately 87% occurring once. Germline V lookup: CDR1 KGHSH, CDR2 LQKENI. This CDR3 is built from 16 residues. The V and J ends lost 4 bases and 7 bases, in that order; junction bases with no gene match: 12. This chain joins TRBV18 and TRBJ2-7; TRBD2 matches 11 bases. This clonotype was sampled from a young man in good health and CMV-seronegative. Sequencing was done on a sample of PBMCs. CDR3 DNA sequence: TGTGCCAGCTCACGTTCCACTAGCGGGGGAGGAGGTGAGCAGTACTTC. Translation gives CASSRSTSGGGGEQYF.